This entry lists 8 T cell receptor beta chains sequenced from one sample in a study of PD-L1 blockade in urothelial cancer. Time point here: peripheral blood 6 weeks after treatment start. Sequenced by immunoSEQ multiplex PCR; TCRdb stores in-frame clones only, minus some. The sample holds about 19,000 clones; roughly four fifths are singletons and the top ten take 1.7%. Sequenced here: PBMCs, sampled around atezolizumab (anti-PD-L1) treatment. These receptors came from a man in his fifties with urothelial cancer.

The sample holds a few counts of this clone. The V call is TRBV7-2, the J call TRBJ2-7, with D unclear. Germline V gene data show CDR1 as SGHTA and CDR2 as FQGNSA. V dropped 1 base and J dropped 1 base, with 11 bases sitting between them. This CDR3 is 15 amino acids long. The CDR3 region is CASSLGFSPSYEQYF. The CDR3 DNA follows: TGTGCCAGCAGCTTAGGTTTCTCCCCTTCCTACGAGCAGTACTTC.

This chain uses TRBV9 with TRBJ2-3, with D unclear. This CDR3 has 14 amino acids. Looked up from germline, CDR1 is SGDLS and CDR2 is YYNGEE. V dropped 0 bases and J dropped 6 bases, with 11 bases sitting between them. The CDR3 DNA reads TGTGCCAGCAGCGTAGGCCCACTGGAGGATACGCAGTATTTT. Encoded protein: CASSVGPLEDTQYF. The full variable domain, rest sourced from reference TRBV9 and TRBJ2-3, is DSGVTQTPKHLITATGQRVTLRCSPRSGDLSVYWYQQSLDQGLQFLIQYYNGEERAKGNILERFSAQQFPDLHSELNLSSLELGDSALYFCASSVGPLEDTQYFGPGTRLTVL.

The chain uses TRBV2 and TRBJ1-2, with TRBD1 matching over 10 bases. J gave up 7 bases and V 0 bases, and 8 bases lay outside the gene matches. CDR1 SNHLY and CDR2 FYNNEI come from the germline V gene. The CDR3 totals 16 residues. CDR3 coding DNA: TGTGCCAGCAGTGAAGCGCTTCGGGACAGGGGATCTGGCTACACCTTC. Encoded protein: CASSEALRDRGSGYTF.

This chain connects TRBV7-2 to TRBJ1-1, with 8 nucleotides matching TRBD1. The V segment lost 5 bases and the J segment 2 bases; nucleotides outside the gene matches: 7. Germline V gene data show CDR1 as SGHTA and CDR2 as FQGNSA. This CDR3 comprises 15 residues. CDR3 sequence: CASSRDRNLNTEAFF. The CDR3 nucleotides are TGTGCCAGCAGCAGGGACAGGAATTTAAACACTGAAGCTTTCTTT.

The V gene is TRBV11-3, the J gene TRBJ2-5; D call uncertain. CDR3 length equals 12 residues. Germline loops: CDR1 SGHNT, CDR2 YENEEA. Between the trimmed V and J ends, which lost 3 bases and 4 bases, there was a span of 6 bases. The CDR3 region has the DNA TGTGCCAGCAGCTTCGGTGGAGAGACCCAGTACTTC. This sequence encodes CASSFGGETQYF.

The V and J genes are TRBV13 and TRBJ2-3; 10 bases are a match to TRBD2. Germline V gene data show CDR1 as PRHDT and CDR2 as FYEKMQ (reference sequence). Trimming cost V 2 bases and J 3 bases; bases outside gene matches: 11. The CDR3 consists of 18 residues. The CDR3 sequence: CASSLKNPSGGATDTQYF. CDR3 coding DNA: TGTGCCAGCAGCTTAAAGAATCCGAGCGGGGGGGCTACAGATACGCAGTATTTT.

This clone was counted once. This sequence joins TRBV6-5 and TRBJ1-2; D may be TRBD1 (6 bases). The germline CDR1 and CDR2 sequences are MNHEY and SVGAGI. The CDR3 is 14 residues long. Trimming stripped 2 bases from V and 4 bases from J, with 11 bases between. CDR3 residues: CASSYEGVGYGYTF. As DNA, the CDR3 is TGTGCCAGCAGTTACGAGGGGGTAGGCTATGGCTACACCTTC.

CDR3 amino acids: CASSEGTGELYEQYV. In DNA form, the CDR3 reads TGTGCCAGCAGCGAAGGGACAGGGGAGCTCTACGAGCAGTACGTC. The chain links TRBV11-2 to TRBJ2-7; TRBD1 aligns across 10 bases. This CDR3 is 15 amino acids long. The trim removed 5 bases at V and 3 bases at J, leaving 7 bases unmatched. CDR1 SGHAT and CDR2 FQNNGV come from the germline V gene.